A selection of T cell receptor beta chains follows, all from one sample in a study of blood T cells in healthy people across ages. TCRdb itself ran the 5' RACE reads through MiXCR, one entry per CDR3 protein. The sample lists fewer than 2,000,000 distinct CDR3 sequences; 30% to 40% were seen once. The specimen sequenced was blood. The receptors derive from a woman aged 25 to 39 in good health. The CDR3 runs from the conserved cysteine through the conserved F or W. The D gene is left open where the match is weak. Clone size appears in some rows only: once, few, many, or a class for an expanded clone.

TGTGCCAGCTCACCAGGGTACGGCACCTACGAGCAGTACTTC,CASSPGYGTYEQYF,TRBV18,TRBJ2-7,NA,NA
TGTGCCAGCAGCATCCTCTTCGAGGACAGCTATGAGCAGTTCTTC,CASSILFEDSYEQFF,TRBV11-2,TRBJ2-1,NA,NA
TGTGCCAGCAGCCAAGATCAAGAGACTAGTCGCGAGCAGTACTTC,CASSQDQETSREQYF,TRBV4-2,TRBJ2-7,NA,NA
TGCAGTGCCCGTCGGGCAGGGGGCCAGAACACTGAAGCTTTCTTT,CSARRAGGQNTEAFF,TRBV20-1,TRBJ1-1,NA,TRBD1
TGTGCCAGCAGTGATGCCGAGACAGGGGTTTACGAGCAGTACTTC,CASSDAETGVYEQYF,TRBV6-1,TRBJ2-7,NA,TRBD1
TGTGCCAGAGCCGGGACAGGGTACACTGAAGCTTTCTTT,CARAGTGYTEAFF,TRBV2,TRBJ1-1,NA,TRBD1
TGTGCCAGCAGTTTCGAGGACAGGGGGCGTCAGCCCCAGCATTTT,CASSFEDRGRQPQHF,TRBV28,TRBJ1-5,NA,TRBD1
TGCAGTGCTTGTTTCGGACTAGCGGGGGGGCTGGATGAGCAGTTCTTC,CSACFGLAGGLDEQFF,TRBV20-1,TRBJ2-1,NA,TRBD2
TGCAGCGTTGAAGTCGGCCCGCGAGGCGGGGGGCAGTTCTTC,CSVEVGPRGGGQFF,TRBV29-1,TRBJ2-1,NA,TRBD2
TGTGCCAGCAGTCCTGACTACCAAGAGACCCAGTACTTC,CASSPDYQETQYF,TRBV28,TRBJ2-5,few,NA
TGTGCCAGCGAACCCGGACAGGGACTAGGGGCTAGCACAGATACGCAGTATTTT,CASEPGQGLGASTDTQYF,TRBV27,TRBJ2-3,NA,NA
TGTGCCAGCAGCCCTGGGACAGGGCTCCCCGGCTACACCTTC,CASSPGTGLPGYTF,TRBV7-9,TRBJ1-2,NA,TRBD1
TGCAGTGCTAGGGCCGAGGGACTAGCCGGGGAGCAGTACTTC,CSARAEGLAGEQYF,TRBV20-1,TRBJ2-7,few,TRBD2
TGTGCCAGCAGCGCCGGAACTCAGGCTTTGAACACTGAAGCTTTCTTT,CASSAGTQALNTEAFF,TRBV6-5,TRBJ1-1,NA,NA
TGCGTCAGCAGCCAAGTGATCGGACCCGGCTATGGCTACACCTTC,CVSSQVIGPGYGYTF,TRBV4-1,TRBJ1-2,NA,NA
TGTGCCAGCAGCCAAGTGGGGACAGCTCAGACCCAGTACTTC,CASSQVGTAQTQYF,TRBV3-1,TRBJ2-5,few,TRBD1
TGTGCCAGCAGTCCCCGGGACAGATTTGTCGACGAGCAGTACTTC,CASSPRDRFVDEQYF,TRBV6-1,TRBJ2-7,NA,TRBD1
TGTGCCAGCAGTTTATCCTTTGGGACCCCACAGGGGCCCTATGGCTACACCTTC,CASSLSFGTPQGPYGYTF,TRBV12-3/TRBV12-4,TRBJ1-2,few,TRBD1
TGCGCCGGCAGCTTTTATATGGGGACGGAGCAGTTCTTC,CAGSFYMGTEQFF,TRBV5-1,TRBJ2-1,NA,NA
TGTGCCAGTAGTATAGTTCCCAGCGGGGCTGGCAATGAGCAGTTCTTC,CASSIVPSGAGNEQFF,TRBV19,TRBJ2-1,NA,TRBD2
TGTGCCAGCAGTATCGGGACTAGCGGGAGGAGCGAGCAGTACTTC,CASSIGTSGRSEQYF,TRBV27,TRBJ2-7,NA,TRBD2
TGTGCCAGCCCCAGCGGGGCTAGCACAGATACGCAGTATTTT,CASPSGASTDTQYF,TRBV7-3,TRBJ2-3,NA,TRBD2
TGCAGTGCCTCAGACTCGGCCTACGAGCAGTACTTC,CSASDSAYEQYF,TRBV20-1,TRBJ2-7,many,NA
TGTGCCAGCGGGGAGCGGGAGTATGAGCAGTTCTTC,CASGEREYEQFF,TRBV7-9,TRBJ2-1,NA,TRBD2
TGCAGTGCTCCCAATATTCCAGCGGGTGGAACCTACAATGAGCAGTTCTTC,CSAPNIPAGGTYNEQFF,TRBV20-1,TRBJ2-1,NA,NA
TGTGCCATCAGTGAGACAGGGGAGGGATCCGAGCAGTACTTC,CAISETGEGSEQYF,TRBV10-3,TRBJ2-7,few,NA
TGCAGTGCTAGCGGGGGGGCTCCTAGGTCAGATACGCAGTATTTT,CSASGGAPRSDTQYF,TRBV20-1,TRBJ2-3,NA,TRBD2
TGCAGTGCTATAGCGGGGGGGCCTCGGGAGACCCAGTACTTC,CSAIAGGPRETQYF,TRBV20-1,TRBJ2-5,NA,TRBD2